Shown below are 18 T cell receptor beta chains from a single sample sequenced in a study of OX40 agonist ivuxolimab in advanced cancers. The table came from immunoSEQ multiplex PCR; TCRdb's copy has only in-frame clones and leaves some out. The table has fewer than 80,000 clones, roughly 85% seen once; the top ten hold roughly 4%. Here the sequenced sample was CD4+ or CD8+ T cells sorted from blood, taken in a trial of the OX40 agonist ivuxolimab. These receptors were obtained from an adult with an advanced solid tumor such as melanoma, head and neck, liver or kidney cancer.

This clone was picked up one time. CDR3 sequence reads: CASSRDRVTDTQYF. The CDR3, as DNA: TGTGCCAGCAGTCGGGACAGGGTCACAGATACGCAGTATTTT. The chain combines TRBV6-5 with TRBJ2-3; 9 nucleotides line up with TRBD1. This CDR3 region has 14 residues. CDR1 is MNHEY and CDR2 is SVGAGI in the germline V gene. With 5 bases clipped from V and 2 bases from J, the junction kept 2 bases outside the gene matches.

This clone occurred a few times. This sequence joins TRBV30 and TRBJ1-5, with a tentative D call TRBD1 (5 bases). V was shortened by 1 base and J by 3 bases, with 7 bases between the two germline ends. Germline-derived CDR1 and CDR2 are GTSNPN and SVGIG (reference sequence). This CDR3 is 13 amino acids long. The CDR3: CAWSGRDNQPQHF. The DNA of the CDR3 is TGTGCCTGGAGTGGCAGGGACAATCAGCCCCAGCATTTT.

This chain links TRBV6-1 with TRBJ1-2; D unresolved. CDR1 is MNHNS and CDR2 is SASEGT in the germline V gene. Trimming stripped 4 bases from V and 2 bases from J, with 11 bases between. The CDR3 consists of 14 residues. The CDR3 is CASSVGPGNYGYTF. CDR3 bases: TGTGCCAGCAGTGTAGGTCCGGGAAACTATGGCTACACCTTC.

The chain carries TRBV10-3 and TRBJ1-2; no clear D gene. The CDR3 consists of 13 residues. The germline V gene has CDR1 ENHRY and CDR2 SYGVKD. V was pared by 6 bases and J by 0 bases, with 8 bases between. For the CDR3, the DNA is TGTGCCATCAGAGAGATTACTAACTATGGCTACACCTTC. Amino acid sequence: CAIREITNYGYTF.

The V and J genes are TRBV7-2 and TRBJ2-4, with D maybe TRBD2 (5 bases). CDR1 is SGHTA and CDR2 is FQGNSA in the germline V gene. This CDR3 has 14 residues. The ends were cut back, 2 bases at V and 6 bases at J, with 11 bases in the middle. The CDR3 coding sequence is TGTGCCAGCAGCTTACAACGGGGTCGAAACATTCAGTACTTC. Translation: CASSLQRGRNIQYF. Full variable domain (remainder filled in from reference TRBV7-2 and TRBJ2-4): GAGVSQSPSNKVTEKGKDVELRCDPISGHTALYWYRQSLGQGLEFLIYFQGNSAPDKSGLPSDRFSAERTGGSVSTLTIQRTQQEDSAVYLCASSLQRGRNIQYFGAGTRLSVL.

The gene calls are TRBV2 and TRBJ1-1; 10 bases are a match to TRBD1. The V gene end was trimmed by 6 bases and the J gene end by 1 base; junction bases not matched to a gene: 2. Germline CDR1 is SNHLY and CDR2 is FYNNEI. CDR3 size: 14 residues. The CDR3, as DNA: TGTGCCAGCAGCGGACAGGGGGGGAACACTGAAGCTTTCTTT. Amino acid sequence: CASSGQGGNTEAFF.

This chain uses TRBV28 with TRBJ1-2; D ambiguous. The CDR3 consists of 12 residues. The germline gives CDR1 MDHEN, CDR2 SYDVKM. V lost 6 bases and J 8 bases, leaving 13 bases between the germline ends. This chain's CDR3 is CASSLSGSGYTF. The DNA for the CDR3 is TGTGCCAGCAGCCTTTCGGGGTCAGGCTACACCTTC.

The rearrangement links TRBV19 to TRBJ1-5; D not certain. Germline V gene sequence: CDR1 LNHDA, CDR2 SQIVND (reference sequence). The germline V and J ends were trimmed by 9 bases and 7 bases, with 19 bases remaining between them. CDR3 size: 14 residues. The chain's CDR3 is CASRIRSGGQPQHF. The DNA for the CDR3 is TGTGCCAGCCGGATTAGGTCCGGCGGCCAGCCCCAGCATTTT.

The gene calls are TRBV9 and TRBJ2-3; 8 bases map to TRBD2. Germline lookup yields CDR1 SGDLS and CDR2 YYNGEE. V trimming: 2 bases; J trimming: 1 base; junction bases outside the gene matches: 6. The CDR3 sequence is 16 residues long. The CDR3: CASSVQAGDRTDTQYF. Written as DNA, the CDR3 is TGTGCCAGCAGCGTTCAAGCGGGAGATCGCACAGATACGCAGTATTTT.

The DNA of the CDR3 is TGTGCCATCAGTGAGGGGAGGCGGCCCTCTGGGGCCAACGTCCTGACTTTC. This encodes CAISEGRRPSGANVLTF. The chain has TRBV10-3 and TRBJ2-6; a weak D match, TRBD2 (6 bases). CDR3 length: 17 amino acids. V was shortened by 2 bases and J by 0 bases, with 11 bases between the two germline ends. Germline V CDR1 and CDR2: ENHRY, SYGVKD.

This rearrangement joins TRBV28 to TRBJ1-6, with D possibly TRBD1 on 6 matching bases. Germline lookup yields CDR1 MDHEN and CDR2 SYDVKM. Trimming removed 4 bases at V and 5 bases at J, with 12 bases between. This CDR3 comprises 15 residues. The CDR3 loop reads CASSSAGGNNSPLHF. The CDR3 DNA follows: TGTGCCAGCAGTTCCGCGGGGGGCAATAATTCACCCCTCCACTTT.

V is TRBV5-1 and J is TRBJ2-7, with D perhaps matching TRBD1 (5 bases). This CDR3 has 13 residues. Germline CDR1 SGHRS, CDR2 YFSETQ. V lost 1 base, J lost 1 base, and 6 bases lay in between. The CDR3 nucleotides read TGCGCCAGCAGCTTGCAGGGATCCTACGAGCAGTACTTC. Translated, it gives CASSLQGSYEQYF.

J is TRBJ2-1 and V is TRBV5-1; 10 bases line up with TRBD1. The V gene's germline CDR1 is SGHRS and CDR2 YFSETQ. Trimming cost V 0 bases and J 9 bases; bases outside gene matches: 6. CDR3 length equals 15 residues. The CDR3 sequence: CASSLGGTGDREQFF. As DNA, the CDR3 is TGCGCCAGCAGCTTGGGTGGGACAGGGGATCGTGAGCAGTTCTTC.

The chain joins TRBV11-2 to TRBJ1-1, with D unclear. The CDR3 is 15 amino acids. V was clipped by 0 bases and J by 3 bases, with 11 bases between them. Looked up from germline, CDR1 is SGHAT and CDR2 is FQNNGV. The CDR3 protein is CASSLDVGRDTEAFF. CDR3 nucleotides: TGTGCCAGCAGCTTAGATGTAGGGAGGGACACTGAAGCTTTCTTT.

In its sample, this clone was seen a few times. The chain has TRBV5-5 and TRBJ1-3; possible D gene TRBD1, 6 bases. Trimming removed 4 bases from V and 4 bases from J, with 12 bases in between. Looked up from germline, CDR1 is SGHKS and CDR2 is YYEKEE (reference sequence). This CDR3 region has 14 residues. The CDR3 DNA follows: TGTGCCAGCAGCACAGGGTTGGCGGGAAACACCATATATTTT. Its protein product is CASSTGLAGNTIYF.

This chain connects TRBV6-5 to TRBJ1-3, with TRBD1 as a possible D gene (5 bases). Germline assignment: CDR1 MNHEY and CDR2 SVGAGI. Trimming took 0 bases from V and 4 from J, leaving 10 bases between them. The CDR3 is made up of 15 amino acids. The CDR3: CASSYSEGSGNTIYF. The DNA for the CDR3 is TGTGCCAGCAGTTACTCGGAGGGGTCCGGAAACACCATATATTTT.

CDR3 bases: TGTGCCAGCAGCTTAGGGTATGGGGCTTTCTTT. This gives the protein CASSLGYGAFF. This chain links TRBV7-2 with TRBJ1-1; D ambiguous. This CDR3 is 11 amino acids long. V lost 1 base and J lost 11, with 8 bases in between. Looked up from germline, CDR1 is SGHTA and CDR2 is FQGNSA.

This CDR3 reads CASSTTRLEQFF. CDR3 DNA: TGCGCCAGCAGCACTACTAGACTTGAGCAGTTCTTC. The chain couples TRBV5-1 to TRBJ2-1; D possibly corresponds to TRBD2 (5 bases). Germline values: CDR1 SGHRS, CDR2 YFSETQ. This CDR3 has 12 residues. The germline V and J ends were trimmed by 4 bases and 9 bases, with 11 bases remaining between them.